A selection of T cell receptor beta chains follows, all from one sample in a study of T cell repertoires in aging, cancer and after chemotherapy. Each CDR3 protein is one row after TCRdb ran MiXCR on the multiplex PCR reads. The sample has about 1,600 distinct CDR3 sequences, 22% seen once; the top ten hold under 9%. The source material was blood. These receptors originate from a human donor with a solid tumor. Each CDR3 is given without its conserved first and last residue. Fields, in order: J gene, V gene, D gene, CDR3 protein. D genes are given only for firm matches.

TRBJ2-2 | TRBV27 | TRBD2 | ASNVAGNTGELF
TRBJ2-1 | TRBV11-2 | TRBD2 | ASSVGLAESYNEQF
TRBJ1-2 | TRBV30 | NA | AGDSHLNYGYT
TRBJ1-5 | TRBV11-3 | NA | ASSPDTYQPQH
TRBJ2-5 | TRBV6-5 | TRBD2 | ASSPRAGGAGETQY
TRBJ2-1 | TRBV19 | NA | ASSIRRADEQF
TRBJ1-5 | TRBV19 | NA | ASSLTGWNQPQH
TRBJ2-5 | TRBV13 | NA | ASSGLASQETQY
TRBJ2-5 | TRBV13 | TRBD2 | ASSLSRGIGLAGVGTQY
TRBJ2-7 | TRBV27 | TRBD1 | ASSLTVIRTGDLMNEQY
TRBJ2-2 | TRBV5-1 | TRBD2 | ASSLAAGANTGELF
TRBJ1-2 | TRBV6-5 | TRBD1 | ASSQRTGSYGYT
TRBJ1-6 | TRBV7-6 | NA | ASSFGNSPLH
TRBJ2-1 | TRBV5-6 | TRBD2 | ASSSRLANEQF
TRBJ1-3 | TRBV11-3 | TRBD1 | ASSLARTGGNTIY
TRBJ2-1 | TRBV5-7 | NA | ASSPDYNEQF
TRBJ2-7 | TRBV6-1 | NA | ASLEGSYEQY
TRBJ2-7 | TRBV11-2 | NA | ASSLDRRAGEQY
TRBJ1-1 | TRBV5-5 | NA | ASSFSGVWTEAF
TRBJ1-5 | TRBV18 | NA | ASSPVEAGSQPLH
TRBJ2-6 | TRBV25-1 | NA | ASRRQGSSGANVLT
TRBJ1-5 | TRBV5-6 | TRBD1 | ASTLGQGVNQPQH
TRBJ2-7 | TRBV20-1 | TRBD2 | SARETSGRDYEQY
TRBJ2-3 | TRBV20-1 | NA | SAGVAEISTDTQY
TRBJ2-1 | TRBV20-1 | TRBD2 | SATWGSGSWNEQF
TRBJ2-5 | TRBV10-3 | TRBD1 | AIARAQRGPQY
TRBJ2-2 | TRBV7-2 | NA | ASSLGASLFTGELF
TRBJ1-2 | TRBV11-2 | NA | ASSPERGRINYGYT
TRBJ2-3 | TRBV30 | TRBD2 | AWSVSQRDAQY
TRBJ1-1 | TRBV6-5 | TRBD1 | ASSSPGTGNTEAF
TRBJ2-2 | TRBV6-5 | TRBD2 | ASSYGGENTGELF
TRBJ2-1 | TRBV20-1 | TRBD2 | SARRLAGEYNEQF
TRBJ1-4 | TRBV11-3 | NA | ASGLGSGTHEKLF
TRBJ2-1 | TRBV6-4 | TRBD2 | ASSAERTSGSREQF
TRBJ2-5 | TRBV5-1 | NA | ASSLGQQETQY
TRBJ1-2 | TRBV5-1 | TRBD1 | ASSPRDRNYGYT
TRBJ2-1 | TRBV7-6 | NA | ASSTARERYNEQF
TRBJ2-4 | TRBV5-1 | TRBD2 | ASIKGGTDQNIQY
TRBJ2-7 | TRBV14 | NA | ASSQNSATYSYEQY
TRBJ2-1 | TRBV6-5 | TRBD1 | ASREITGGRNNEQF
TRBJ2-1 | TRBV12-3/TRBV12-4 | NA | ASSLSGPPPYNEQF
TRBJ1-2 | TRBV19 | TRBD1 | ASSTDRAYGYT
TRBJ1-1 | TRBV12-3/TRBV12-4 | TRBD1 | ASRPPTGDNTEAF
TRBJ1-1 | TRBV18 | NA | ASTPERDTEAF
TRBJ2-1 | TRBV6-1 | TRBD2 | ASTASGLGEQF
TRBJ1-2 | TRBV6-1 | NA | ASSVEGSVGYT
TRBJ2-3 | TRBV7-9 | NA | ASSLGGARTDTQY
TRBJ1-2 | TRBV10-3 | NA | AISESPGGSYGYT
TRBJ1-1 | TRBV20-1 | TRBD1 | SAREGTGGTEAF
TRBJ2-5 | TRBV12-3/TRBV12-4 | TRBD2 | ASSLVGLAGSLRETQY
TRBJ2-4 | TRBV15 | NA | ATSTGGPAKNIQY
TRBJ2-2 | TRBV6-6 | TRBD1 | ASSSQDRGHTGELF